Listed here are 21 T cell receptor beta chains from one sample, sequenced in a study of shared clonotypes between healthy human individuals. Produced via immunoSEQ multiplex PCR; TCRdb's table is partial and in-frame only. Of roughly 1,500,000 clones in the sample, about 98.5% are singletons; the top ten hold approximately 0.4%. The sample was naive CD4+ T cells sorted from blood. The subset was: CD45RA+ positively selected. The receptors originated from a man between 25 and 39 years old in good health.

V is TRBV27 and J is TRBJ2-2, with TRBD2 matching 13 bases. This CDR3 is 17 amino acids long. Germline CDR1 reads MNHEY; CDR2 reads SMNVEV (reference sequence). With 4 bases clipped from V and 7 bases from J, the junction kept 9 bases outside the gene matches. In DNA, the CDR3 is TGTGCCAGCAGTTGGTACCGGACTAGCGGGAGCATCGGGGAGCTGTTTTTT. Translation gives CASSWYRTSGSIGELFF.

The chain carries TRBV7-2 and TRBJ2-1; TRBD2 matches at 7 bases. The J segment lost 9 bases and the V segment lost 0 bases, leaving 5 bases of the junction unmatched. The CDR3 has 14 residues. CDR1 SGHTA and CDR2 FQGNSA come from the germline V gene. CDR3 sequence: CASSLAGREGEQFF. CDR3 nucleotide sequence: TGTGCCAGCAGCTTAGCGGGGAGGGAGGGTGAGCAGTTCTTC.

The chain links TRBV10-2 to TRBJ1-4; D gene unclear. The CDR3 sequence is 14 residues long. CDR1 and CDR2 (germline): WSHSY, SAAADI. With 2 bases removed from V and 4 bases from J, the gap between germline ends came to 8 bases. CDR3 sequence: CASSEDGFNEKLFF. In nucleotides, the CDR3 is TGCGCCAGCAGTGAGGACGGTTTTAATGAAAAACTGTTTTTT.

V is TRBV4-1 and J is TRBJ1-5, with D hard to call. CDR3 length: 16 amino acids. V was cut by 1 base and J by 0 bases, with 10 bases left in between. In germline, CDR1 is MGHRA, CDR2 YSYEKL. As DNA, the CDR3 is TGCGCCAGCAGCCAAGGCAGCGGTAATAGCAATCAGCCCCAGCATTTT. Translation gives CASSQGSGNSNQPQHF.

This chain connects TRBV10-2 to TRBJ2-7; 7 positions agree with TRBD2. The junction had 8 bases not matched to a gene; V was cut back by 6 bases and J by 6 bases. The CDR3 sequence is 13 residues long. The germline gives CDR1 WSHSY, CDR2 SAAADI. The CDR3 nucleotides are TGCGCCAGCAGCGTTATGACTAGCACCGAGCAGTACTTC. Its protein product is CASSVMTSTEQYF.

This rearrangement joins TRBV28 to TRBJ2-1; 10 bases are shared with TRBD2. The V gene's germline CDR1 is MDHEN and CDR2 SYDVKM. CDR3 length: 17 residues. J was trimmed by 7 bases and V by 7 bases; bases with no gene match: 16. CDR3 in DNA: TGTGCCAGCACCGATTCGGGGAGCGGGAGGGCGGGTAATGAGCAGTTCTTC. It codes for CASTDSGSGRAGNEQFF.

The rearrangement uses TRBV11-2 and TRBJ1-2; a weak D match, TRBD1 (6 bases). The CDR3 has 15 residues. Germline V CDR1 and CDR2: SGHAT, FQNNGV. V lost 3 bases and J lost 5, with 16 bases in between. In DNA, the CDR3 is TGTGCCAGCAGCTTGGCGGGGCAGGGGAAATATGGCTACACCTTC. Residues: CASSLAGQGKYGYTF.

The genes are TRBV30 and TRBJ2-5, with 7 bases lining up with TRBD1. The germline CDR1 and CDR2 sequences are GTSNPN and SVGIG (reference sequence). The V segment lost 4 bases and the J segment 1 base; nucleotides outside the gene matches: 9. CDR3 length: 15 amino acids. For the CDR3, the DNA is TGTGCCTGGACCCCGGGACAGACAAGCCAAGAGACCCAGTACTTC. This sequence encodes CAWTPGQTSQETQYF.

This chain joins TRBV4-3 and TRBJ2-7; weak D call: TRBD2 (5 bases). Looked up from germline, CDR1 is LGHNA and CDR2 is YSLEER. V was cut by 0 bases and J by 5 bases, with 14 bases left in between. The CDR3 length is 15 residues. The CDR3: CASSQDGSFPHEQYF. The CDR3, as DNA: TGCGCCAGCAGCCAAGATGGGAGTTTCCCCCACGAGCAGTACTTC.

This clone was seen a single time. The chain couples TRBV5-8 to TRBJ2-7; D is perhaps TRBD2 (6 bases). This CDR3 spans 14 amino acids. V was shortened by 0 bases and J by 3 bases, with 10 bases between the two germline ends. The germline CDR1 and CDR2 sequences are SGHTS and YDEGEE. CDR3 sequence reads: CASSLGLGGYEQYF. The CDR3 nucleotides are TGTGCCAGCAGCTTGGGCCTGGGGGGCTACGAGCAGTACTTC.

The V call is TRBV11-2, the J call TRBJ2-1; D gene ambiguous. The CDR3 covers 15 residues. The germline CDR1 and CDR2 sequences are SGHAT and FQNNGV. Trimming stripped 1 base from V and 5 bases from J, with 12 bases between. This CDR3 is CASSLAGSRDNEQFF. DNA for the CDR3: TGTGCCAGCAGCTTAGCCGGCAGTAGGGACAATGAGCAGTTCTTC. The full variable domain, completed using reference TRBV11-2 and TRBJ2-1, is EAGVAQSPRYKIIEKRQSVAFWCNPISGHATLYWYQQILGQGPKLLIQFQNNGVVDDSQLPKDRFSAERLKGVDSTLKIQPAKLEDSAVYLCASSLAGSRDNEQFFGPGTRLTVL.

The chain recombines TRBV28 with TRBJ2-7; the D is unclear. V lost 2 bases, J lost 2 bases, and 10 bases lay in between. Germline CDR1 MDHEN, CDR2 SYDVKM. This CDR3 region has 14 residues. The CDR3 bases are TGTGCCAGCAGTTTAGTTGGGGATACCTACGAGCAGTACTTC. Translation: CASSLVGDTYEQYF.

The chain employs TRBV5-1 and TRBJ2-1, with TRBD1 matching 9 bases. Germline V gives CDR1 SGHRS, CDR2 YFSETQ. This CDR3 has 17 amino acids. With V trimmed by 4 bases and J by 0 bases, 8 bases remained unmatched. The CDR3 region has the DNA TGCGCCAGCAGCCCGAACCCGACAGGGGGCTCCTACAATGAGCAGTTCTTC. Residues: CASSPNPTGGSYNEQFF.

This chain joins TRBV18 and TRBJ1-1, with D perhaps matching TRBD1 (5 bases). The CDR3 loop spans 17 amino acids. V dropped 3 bases and J dropped 2 bases, with 19 bases sitting between them. The germline gives CDR1 KGHSH, CDR2 LQKENI. The CDR3 reads CASSPLGRGGVNTEAFF. The CDR3 bases are TGTGCCAGCTCACCCCTCGGTCGGGGGGGTGTTAACACTGAAGCTTTCTTT.

The CDR3 DNA follows: TGTGCCAGCAGGGGACTAGCAGGACCCGTGGCTGGGCAGTACTTC. Amino acids: CASRGLAGPVAGQYF. The chain is built from TRBV27 and TRBJ2-7, with 9 positions matching TRBD2. After removal of 6 bases from V and 9 bases from J, the junction contained 15 bases not matched to a gene. This CDR3 is built from 15 residues. Germline V gene sequence: CDR1 MNHEY, CDR2 SMNVEV (reference sequence).

A note on this clone: Other DNA sequences in this specimen translate into the identical CDR3. The rearrangement links TRBV18 to TRBJ2-2, with TRBD2 identical over 8 bases. Germline CDR1 KGHSH, CDR2 LQKENI. Trimming cost V 3 bases and J 4 bases; bases outside gene matches: 7. This CDR3 has 16 residues. The CDR3: CASSPGLAGITGELFF. CDR3 coding DNA: TGTGCCAGCTCACCCGGACTAGCCGGAATCACCGGGGAGCTGTTTTTT.

The CDR3 sequence is CASSQDWGRSYEQYF. The CDR3, as DNA: TGCGCCAGCAGCCAAGATTGGGGGCGCTCCTACGAGCAGTACTTC. J is TRBJ2-7 and V is TRBV4-3, with D possibly TRBD1 on 6 matching bases. The germline V gene has CDR1 LGHNA and CDR2 YSLEER. V lost 0 bases and J 0 bases, leaving 9 bases between the germline ends. The CDR3 loop spans 15 amino acids.

This clone was counted once. The chain links TRBV10-2 to TRBJ2-1; 7 bases agree with TRBD2. With V trimmed by 1 base and J by 6 bases, 9 bases remained unmatched. Germline values: CDR1 WSHSY, CDR2 SAAADI. This CDR3 comprises 16 residues. This CDR3 is CASSEFGGRGGNEQFF. DNA for the CDR3: TGCGCCAGCAGTGAGTTCGGCGGGAGAGGTGGCAATGAGCAGTTCTTC.

The CDR3 region has the DNA TGTGCCAGCAGTTCCCGACTAGCGGGAGAGGGCAATGAGCAGTTCTTC. This gives the protein CASSSRLAGEGNEQFF. V is TRBV27 and J is TRBJ2-1; 12 bases are a match to TRBD2. In germline, CDR1 is MNHEY, CDR2 SMNVEV (reference sequence). After removal of 4 bases from V and 6 bases from J, the junction contained 7 bases not matched to a gene. This CDR3 contains 16 residues.

Written as DNA, the CDR3 is TGTGCCAGCAGTTTATCTGCCAGGGGGCCCCGCTATGGCTACACCTTC. Protein sequence: CASSLSARGPRYGYTF. This sequence joins TRBV27 and TRBJ1-2, with TRBD1 matching 8 bases. Germline-derived CDR1 and CDR2 are MNHEY and SMNVEV (reference sequence). The CDR3 covers 16 residues. The V gene end was trimmed by 0 bases and the J gene end by 4 bases; junction bases not matched to a gene: 7.

This clone occurred once. The V call is TRBV11-2, the J call TRBJ2-7; the D gene is possibly TRBD1 (6 bases). V dropped 2 bases and J dropped 5 bases, with 13 bases sitting between them. In germline, CDR1 is SGHAT, CDR2 FQNNGV. This CDR3 is 14 amino acids long. CDR3 sequence reads: CASSLSNRAHEQYF. CDR3 DNA sequence: TGTGCCAGCAGCTTATCTAACAGGGCCCACGAGCAGTACTTC. Full variable domain (missing parts from reference TRBV11-2 and TRBJ2-7): EAGVAQSPRYKIIEKRQSVAFWCNPISGHATLYWYQQILGQGPKLLIQFQNNGVVDDSQLPKDRFSAERLKGVDSTLKIQPAKLEDSAVYLCASSLSNRAHEQYFGPGTRLTVT.